The 3 T cell receptor beta chains below were found in one sample sequenced in a study of cytomegalovirus exposure and HLA in healthy donors. Clones were sequenced by immunoSEQ multiplex PCR, and TCRdb holds only the in-frame ones, with some missing. The sample carries fewer than 120,000 clones, roughly 88% recorded once. Input material: PBMCs. These receptors originate from a woman in her twenties or thirties in good health and CMV-seropositive.

The chain carries TRBV15 and TRBJ1-5; D is uncertain. The germline V gene has CDR1 LNHNV and CDR2 YYDKDF (reference sequence). There are 18 residues in the CDR3. Trimming took off 3 bases at V and 0 bases at J, with 18 bases between the two ends. This chain's CDR3 is CATSSSLRLYNSNQPQHF. The CDR3 nucleotides read TGTGCCACCAGCAGTAGCTTGCGACTATACAATAGCAATCAGCCCCAGCATTTT. Looking up the rest from reference TRBV15 and TRBJ1-5 gives the full variable domain: DAMVIQNPRYQVTQFGKPVTLSCSQTLNHNVMYWYQQKSSQAPKLLFHYYDKDFNNEADTPDNFQSRRPNTSFCFLDIRSPGLGDTAMYLCATSSSLRLYNSNQPQHFGDGTRLSIL.

The CDR3 DNA reads as TGCGCCAGCAGCCAAGGGACAGGGGGGAACAATGAGCAGTTCTTC. It yields the protein CASSQGTGGNNEQFF. This chain connects TRBV4-3 to TRBJ2-1, with 10 bases aligning to TRBD1. Trimming took 1 base from V and 5 from J; bases not matched to a gene: 2. Germline V gene sequence: CDR1 LGHNA, CDR2 YSLEER. The CDR3 runs to 15 residues.

The chain is built from TRBV27 and TRBJ1-2; D gene uncertain. The CDR3 spans 14 residues. V lost 7 bases and J 7 bases, leaving 19 bases between the germline ends. CDR1 is MNHEY and CDR2 is SMNVEV in the germline V gene (reference sequence). CDR3 sequence: CASTPWGSRGGYTF. The DNA for the CDR3 is TGTGCCAGCACCCCATGGGGATCACGGGGTGGCTACACCTTC.